One sample yielded the 21 T cell receptor beta chains listed below, sequenced in a study of cytomegalovirus exposure and HLA in healthy donors. The study ran its PCR with 60 Vbeta and 13 Jbeta primers. Some clones are missing from TCRdb's copy, which holds only in-frame ones; the method was immunoSEQ multiplex PCR. The sample has about 160,000 clones; 80% are singletons. The sample consisted of PBMCs. The receptors here all came from a man aged 18 to 30 in good health and CMV-seropositive.

The chain carries TRBV18 and TRBJ1-4; D not certain. Germline assignment: CDR1 KGHSH and CDR2 LQKENI. Trimming took 0 bases from V and 8 from J, leaving 7 bases between them. The CDR3 is 13 residues long. Here the CDR3 reads CASSPPGREKLFF. As DNA, the CDR3 is TGTGCCAGCTCACCACCGGGGAGGGAAAAACTGTTTTTT.

This chain links TRBV14 with TRBJ2-2; the D is unclear. The V gene's germline CDR1 is SGHDN and CDR2 FVKESK. CDR3 length: 15 residues. Trimming took 4 bases from V and 0 from J, leaving 9 bases between them. For the CDR3, the DNA is TGTGCCAGCAGCCCGTACACAACGAACACCGGGGAGCTGTTTTTT. Its protein is CASSPYTTNTGELFF.

This sequence joins TRBV7-9 and TRBJ1-1; 8 positions agree with TRBD1. The CDR3 is 13 residues long. V was clipped by 5 bases and J by 10 bases; unmatched bases: 9. Germline CDR1 is SEHNR and CDR2 is FQNEAQ (reference sequence). The CDR3 DNA reads TGTGCCAGCAGCCCACGGACAGGGCAGGGAGCTTTCTTT. It specifies CASSPRTGQGAFF.

The genes are TRBV25-1 and TRBJ2-7; TRBD1 is a possible D gene (6 bases). Deletions cut 8 bases from V and 2 bases from J, with 13 bases between. This CDR3 is built from 13 residues. The germline V gene has CDR1 MGHDK and CDR2 SYGVNS. CDR3 DNA sequence: TGTGCCAGCGGGGCGACAGGAACCTACGAGCAGTACTTC. Amino acid sequence: CASGATGTYEQYF.

This rearrangement joins TRBV4-2 to TRBJ2-2, with D tentatively TRBD1 (5 bases). The CDR3 sequence is 15 residues long. The V gene's germline CDR1 is LGHNA and CDR2 YNFKEQ. The germline V and J ends were trimmed by 1 base and 0 bases, with 6 bases remaining between them. The CDR3 coding sequence is TGTGCCAGCAGCCAAGGACAGTCGAACACCGGGGAGCTGTTTTTT. Translated: CASSQGQSNTGELFF.

The rearrangement uses TRBV5-1 and TRBJ2-2; 7 nucleotides match TRBD2. Germline CDR1 is SGHRS and CDR2 is YFSETQ. V gave up 3 bases and J gave up 3 bases; unmatched junction bases: 2. This CDR3 spans 14 amino acids. CDR3 region: CASSWEGHTGELFF. In DNA form, the CDR3 reads TGCGCCAGCAGCTGGGAGGGGCACACCGGGGAGCTGTTTTTT.

This rearrangement joins TRBV4-1 to TRBJ1-5; D gene uncertain. Trimming pared 1 base from V and 11 bases from J, leaving 9 bases between. CDR3 length equals 12 residues. Germline V lookup: CDR1 MGHRA, CDR2 YSYEKL. CDR3 protein: CASSQGGAAQHF. In DNA form, the CDR3 reads TGCGCCAGCAGCCAAGGCGGAGCAGCCCAGCATTTT.

The chain carries TRBV20-1 and TRBJ2-1, with 8 bases that match TRBD2. CDR1 is DFQATT and CDR2 is SNEGSKA in the germline V gene (reference sequence). The CDR3 consists of 11 residues. The V gene end was trimmed by 1 base and the J gene end by 13 bases; junction bases not matched to a gene: 3. The DNA of the CDR3 is TGCAGTGCTAGAGGTTGGACTAGCCAGTTCTTC. This codes for CSARGWTSQFF.

The chain has TRBV30 and TRBJ2-1; weak D call: TRBD1 (6 bases). V shed 4 bases and J shed 10 bases, with 11 bases lying between them. Germline CDR1 reads GTSNPN; CDR2 reads SVGIG (reference sequence). The CDR3 is made up of 11 amino acids. The CDR3 region has the DNA TGTGCCTGGAAGGGGGTACAAGAGCAGTTCTTC. Translated, it gives CAWKGVQEQFF.

The CDR3 DNA follows: TGTGCCAGCAGCAGGACTAGTGGGGGGGGCACCGGGGAGCTGTTTTTT. Protein: CASSRTSGGGTGELFF. The chain joins TRBV9 to TRBJ2-2; 7 bases agree with TRBD2. Germline V gene sequence: CDR1 SGDLS, CDR2 YYNGEE. Germline trimming cut 4 bases from V and 4 bases from J; bases unmatched to any gene: 10. This CDR3 is 16 amino acids long.

The rearrangement links TRBV9 to TRBJ1-4, with D unresolved. The CDR3 consists of 14 residues. CDR1 is SGDLS and CDR2 is YYNGEE in the germline V gene. V was pared by 1 base and J by 0 bases, with 4 bases between. CDR3 DNA sequence: TGTGCCAGCAGCGTAATATCAACTAATGAAAAACTGTTTTTT. It translates to CASSVISTNEKLFF. The full variable domain, its missing parts supplied by reference TRBV9 and TRBJ1-4, is DSGVTQTPKHLITATGQRVTLRCSPRSGDLSVYWYQQSLDQGLQFLIQYYNGEERAKGNILERFSAQQFPDLHSELNLSSLELGDSALYFCASSVISTNEKLFFGSGTQLSVL.

The chain combines TRBV7-2 with TRBJ1-5, with TRBD1 as a possible D gene (6 bases). The CDR3 runs 16 residues. Between the trimmed V and J ends, which lost 5 bases and 2 bases, there was a span of 16 bases. The V gene's germline CDR1 is SGHTA and CDR2 FQGNSA. CDR3 nucleotides: TGTGCCAGCAGCCCACAGGGCCCGCCTGGCAATCAGCCCCAGCATTTT. Translation: CASSPQGPPGNQPQHF.

Notes on this clone: Within the sample, other DNA sequences also encode this same CDR3. This chain joins TRBV19 and TRBJ2-2, with 8 bases that match TRBD1. The CDR3 totals 15 residues. With 2 bases clipped from V and 6 bases from J, the junction kept 5 bases outside the gene matches. Germline values: CDR1 LNHDA, CDR2 SQIVND (reference sequence). This CDR3 is CASSITGGVAGELFF. Here the CDR3 DNA reads TGTGCCAGTAGTATAACAGGGGGAGTCGCCGGGGAGCTGTTTTTT.

This clone showed up just a few times. The chain uses TRBV4-1 and TRBJ2-7; 9 bases line up with TRBD2. CDR3 length equals 13 residues. J gave up 1 base and V 6 bases, and 1 base lay outside the gene matches. Germline V gives CDR1 MGHRA, CDR2 YSYEKL. The CDR3 DNA is TGCGCCAGCAGGCGGGAGGGATCCTACGAGCAGTACTTC. It translates to CASRREGSYEQYF.

J is TRBJ2-7 and V is TRBV7-2, with 9 bases that match TRBD1. The V gene end was trimmed by 5 bases and the J gene end by 1 base; junction bases not matched to a gene: 9. This CDR3 contains 16 residues. Germline lookup yields CDR1 SGHTA and CDR2 FQGNSA. CDR3 in amino acids: CASSQSFGTGSYEQYF. In DNA form, the CDR3 reads TGTGCCAGCAGCCAAAGCTTCGGGACAGGGTCCTACGAGCAGTACTTC. The full variable domain, in which reference TRBV7-2 and TRBJ2-7 provide the parts outside the CDR3, is GAGVSQSPSNKVTEKGKDVELRCDPISGHTALYWYRQSLGQGLEFLIYFQGNSAPDKSGLPSDRFSAERTGGSVSTLTIQRTQQEDSAVYLCASSQSFGTGSYEQYFGPGTRLTVT.

The chain employs TRBV2 and TRBJ1-1; D perhaps matches TRBD1 (6 bases). With 11 bases removed from V and 3 bases from J, the gap between germline ends came to 13 bases. The CDR3 is 12 amino acids. In germline, CDR1 is SNHLY, CDR2 FYNNEI. CDR3 sequence: CAARGLYTEAFF. DNA of the CDR3: TGTGCCGCCAGGGGACTATACACTGAAGCTTTCTTT.

The chain links TRBV11-2 to TRBJ1-1, with 12 positions matching TRBD1. V was pared by 3 bases and J by 7 bases, with 9 bases of the junction left unmatched. This CDR3 is built from 16 residues. Germline V gene lookup returns CDR1 SGHAT and CDR2 FQNNGV. CDR3 residues: CASSLGQGAPRGEAFF. The CDR3 nucleotides read TGTGCCAGCAGCTTGGGACAGGGGGCGCCCAGGGGTGAAGCTTTCTTT. The full variable domain, rest sourced from reference TRBV11-2 and TRBJ1-1, is EAGVAQSPRYKIIEKRQSVAFWCNPISGHATLYWYQQILGQGPKLLIQFQNNGVVDDSQLPKDRFSAERLKGVDSTLKIQPAKLEDSAVYLCASSLGQGAPRGEAFFGQGTRLTVV.

In regard to this clone: Here the CDR3 omits its conserved ending phenylalanine or tryptophan, so a read error is the likely source. The chain couples TRBV6-4 to TRBJ1-6, with 9 bases fitting TRBD1. In germline, CDR1 is MRHNA, CDR2 SNTAGT. The CDR3 runs to 18 residues. V shed 7 bases, J shed 2 bases, and the junction held 12 bases outside the gene matches. CDR3 loop: CASNPGTGRVTYNSPLHL. The CDR3 DNA reads TGTGCCAGCAATCCCGGGACAGGGAGAGTCACCTATAATTCACCCCTCCACCTT.

This chain joins TRBV28 and TRBJ2-7, with D tentatively TRBD2 (6 bases). V lost 7 bases to trimming and J lost 0 bases, with 13 bases between them. CDR3 size: 14 residues. Germline CDR1 MDHEN, CDR2 SYDVKM. DNA of the CDR3: TGTGCCAGCATCAAAGCGGGTAGCTCCTACGAGCAGTACTTC. Residues: CASIKAGSSYEQYF.

The J gene is TRBJ1-2, the V gene TRBV5-1, with a possible D match to TRBD1 (5 bases). Trimming cost V 4 bases and J 1 base, with 11 bases left between them. Germline-derived CDR1 and CDR2 are SGHRS and YFSETQ. The CDR3 sequence is 14 residues long. The chain's CDR3 is CASSLVGDNYGYTF. Here the CDR3 DNA reads TGCGCCAGCAGCCTCGTAGGGGATAACTATGGCTACACCTTC.

The chain uses TRBV29-1 and TRBJ2-7, with 7 bases lining up with TRBD1. The CDR3 totals 14 residues. Losses at the gene ends were 6 bases for V and 5 bases for J; bases not matched to a gene: 13. Germline assignment: CDR1 SQVTM and CDR2 ANQGSEA. CDR3 in amino acids: CSVRRGGVADEQYF. For the CDR3, the DNA is TGCAGCGTACGAAGAGGGGGCGTCGCGGACGAGCAGTACTTC.